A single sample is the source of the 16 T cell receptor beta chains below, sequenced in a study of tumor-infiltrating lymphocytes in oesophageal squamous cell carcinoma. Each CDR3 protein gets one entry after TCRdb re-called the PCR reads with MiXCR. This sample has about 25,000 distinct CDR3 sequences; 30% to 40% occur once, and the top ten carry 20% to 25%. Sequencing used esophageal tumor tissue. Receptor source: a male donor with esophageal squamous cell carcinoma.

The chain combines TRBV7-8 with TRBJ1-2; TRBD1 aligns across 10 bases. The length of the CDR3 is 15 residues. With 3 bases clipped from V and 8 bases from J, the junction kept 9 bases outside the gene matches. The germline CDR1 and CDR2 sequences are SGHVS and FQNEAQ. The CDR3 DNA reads TGTGCCAGCAGCTTTACGGGACAGGGGAATAGGGGCTACACCTTC. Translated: CASSFTGQGNRGYTF.

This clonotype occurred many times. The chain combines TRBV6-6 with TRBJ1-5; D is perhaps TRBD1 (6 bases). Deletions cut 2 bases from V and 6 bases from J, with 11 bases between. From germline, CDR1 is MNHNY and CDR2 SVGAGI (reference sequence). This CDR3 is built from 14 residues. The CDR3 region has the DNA TGTGCCAGCAGTTACGGGGGCGCGGGTCAGCCCCAGCATTTT. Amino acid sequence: CASSYGGAGQPQHF.

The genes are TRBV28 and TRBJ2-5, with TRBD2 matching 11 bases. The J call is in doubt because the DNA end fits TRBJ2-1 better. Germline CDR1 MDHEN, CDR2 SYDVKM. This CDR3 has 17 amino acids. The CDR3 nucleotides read TGTGCCAGCAGGGGGCGCTCGACTAGCGGGAATGGGAGGGAGCAGTTCTTC. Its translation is CASRGRSTSGNGREQFF.

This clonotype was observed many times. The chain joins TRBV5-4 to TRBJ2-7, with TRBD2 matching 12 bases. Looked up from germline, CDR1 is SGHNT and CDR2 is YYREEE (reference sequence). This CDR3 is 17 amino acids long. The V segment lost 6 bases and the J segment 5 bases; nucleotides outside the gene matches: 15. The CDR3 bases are TGTGCCAGCAAAAGGACTAGCGGGACCACGGGACCTAACGAGCAGTACTTC. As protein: CASKRTSGTTGPNEQYF. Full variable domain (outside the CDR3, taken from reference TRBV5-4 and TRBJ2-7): ETGVTQSPTHLIKTRGQQVTLRCSSQSGHNTVSWYQQALGQGPQFIFQYYREEENGRGNFPPRFSGLQFPNYSSELNVNALELDDSALYLCASKRTSGTTGPNEQYFGPGTRLTVT.

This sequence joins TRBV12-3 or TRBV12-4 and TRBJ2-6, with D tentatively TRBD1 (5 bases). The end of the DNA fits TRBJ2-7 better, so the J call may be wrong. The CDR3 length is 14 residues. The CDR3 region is CASSLVGPTGEQYF. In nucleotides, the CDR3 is TGTGCCAGCAGTTTAGTGGGGCCGACGGGCGAGCAGTACTTC.

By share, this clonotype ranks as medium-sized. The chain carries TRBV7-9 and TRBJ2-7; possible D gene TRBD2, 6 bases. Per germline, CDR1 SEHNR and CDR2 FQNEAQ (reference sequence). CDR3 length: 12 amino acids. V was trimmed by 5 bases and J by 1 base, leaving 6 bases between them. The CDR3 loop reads CASSRGSYEQYF. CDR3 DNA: TGTGCCAGCAGCCGGGGGTCCTACGAGCAGTACTTC.

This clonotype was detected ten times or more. The CDR3 region has the DNA TGTGCCAGCAGCTTAGCGAGCAGCAGGGGTGGGCTTGAGCAGTTCTTC. As protein: CASSLASSRGGLEQFF. The V call is TRBV11-1, the J call TRBJ2-1; D perhaps matches TRBD1 (6 bases). V was pared by 0 bases and J by 9 bases, with 18 bases between. This CDR3 comprises 16 residues. Germline V gene sequence: CDR1 SGHAT, CDR2 FQDESV (reference sequence).

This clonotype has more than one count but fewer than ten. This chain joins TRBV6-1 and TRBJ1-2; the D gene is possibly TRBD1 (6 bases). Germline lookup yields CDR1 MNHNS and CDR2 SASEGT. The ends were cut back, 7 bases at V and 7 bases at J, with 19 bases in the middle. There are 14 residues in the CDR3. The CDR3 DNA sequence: TGTGCCAGCACCCCAGGGAGGGGGGCTTCTGGCTACACCTTC. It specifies CASTPGRGASGYTF.

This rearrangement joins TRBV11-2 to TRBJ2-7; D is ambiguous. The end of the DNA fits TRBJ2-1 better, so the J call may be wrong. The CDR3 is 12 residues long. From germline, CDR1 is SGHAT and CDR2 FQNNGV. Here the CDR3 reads CASSSSRNEQFF. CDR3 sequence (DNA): TGTGCCAGCAGCTCCTCTCGCAATGAGCAGTTCTTC.

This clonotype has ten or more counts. CDR3 in DNA: TGCGCCAGCAGCTTGATTCCGCCGGGGGCCGAGCAGTACTTC. Its translation is CASSLIPPGAEQYF. The chain couples TRBV5-1 to TRBJ2-7, with D perhaps TRBD1 or TRBD2 (6 bases each). The V gene lost 1 base and the J gene lost 6 bases, with 14 bases spanning the gap. This CDR3 has 14 amino acids. Germline-derived CDR1 and CDR2 are SGHRS and YFSETQ.

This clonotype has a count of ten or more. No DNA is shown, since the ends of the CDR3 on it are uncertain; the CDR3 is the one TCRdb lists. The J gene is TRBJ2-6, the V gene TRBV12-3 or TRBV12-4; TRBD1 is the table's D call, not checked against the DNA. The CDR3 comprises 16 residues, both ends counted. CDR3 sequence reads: CASSKEAEGEWLHLRF.

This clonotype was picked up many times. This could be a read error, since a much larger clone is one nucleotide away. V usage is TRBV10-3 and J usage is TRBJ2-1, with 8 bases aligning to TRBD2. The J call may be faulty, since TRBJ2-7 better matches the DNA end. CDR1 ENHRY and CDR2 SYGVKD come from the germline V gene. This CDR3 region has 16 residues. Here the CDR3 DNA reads TGTGCCATCAGGAGTCAGCGGGAGCACTCCTACAATGAGCAGTACTTC. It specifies CAIRSQREHSYNEQYF.

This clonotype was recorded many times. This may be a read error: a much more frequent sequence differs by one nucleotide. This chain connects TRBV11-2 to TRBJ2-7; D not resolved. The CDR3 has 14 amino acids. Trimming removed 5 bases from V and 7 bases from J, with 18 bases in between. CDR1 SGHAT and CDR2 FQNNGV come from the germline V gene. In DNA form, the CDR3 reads TGTGCCAGCAGCCGAGTTCAACGGGTTAATGAGCAGTACTTC. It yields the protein CASSRVQRVNEQYF.

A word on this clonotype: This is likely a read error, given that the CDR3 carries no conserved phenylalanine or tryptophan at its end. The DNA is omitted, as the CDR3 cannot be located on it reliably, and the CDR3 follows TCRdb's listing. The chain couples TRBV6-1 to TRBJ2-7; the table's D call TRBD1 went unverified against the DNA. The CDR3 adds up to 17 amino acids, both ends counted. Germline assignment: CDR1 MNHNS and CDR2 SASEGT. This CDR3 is CASRNRDSLVDGYTFGS.

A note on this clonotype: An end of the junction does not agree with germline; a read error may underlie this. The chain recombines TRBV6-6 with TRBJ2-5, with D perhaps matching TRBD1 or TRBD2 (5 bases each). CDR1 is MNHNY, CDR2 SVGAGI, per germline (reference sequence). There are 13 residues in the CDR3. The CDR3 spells CASSYSIGQGRFF. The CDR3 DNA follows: TGTGCCAGCAGTTACTCGATCGGGCAGGGACGGTTCTTC.

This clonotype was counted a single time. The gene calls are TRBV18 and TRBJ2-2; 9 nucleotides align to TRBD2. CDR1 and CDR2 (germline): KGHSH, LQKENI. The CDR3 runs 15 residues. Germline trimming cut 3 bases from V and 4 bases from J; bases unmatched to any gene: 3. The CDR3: CASSPGAGGTGELFF. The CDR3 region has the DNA TGTGCCAGCTCACCGGGAGCGGGAGGCACCGGGGAGCTGTTTTTT.